This T cell receptor beta chain was identified during a study of cytomegalovirus exposure and HLA in healthy donors. The PCR ran on 60 Vbeta and 13 Jbeta primers. Clones were sequenced by immunoSEQ multiplex PCR, and TCRdb holds only the in-frame ones, with some missing. Of around 180,000 clones in the sample, approximately 88% were seen once. The length of the CDR3 is 12 residues. CDR1 and CDR2 (germline): MDHEN, SYDVKM. Trimming removed 6 bases from V and 4 bases from J; junction bases left unmatched: 1. This rearrangement joins TRBV28 to TRBJ1-1, with 8 nucleotides matching TRBD1. The sequencing input was PBMCs. This TCR was recovered from a boy aged 5 to 17 in good health and CMV-seronegative. CDR3 DNA sequence: TGTGCCAGCAGGGGGACAGGCACTGAAGCTTTCTTT. Protein: CASRGTGTEAFF.